The clone carrying this T cell receptor (beta chain) came up a few times. Its antigen is still unknown. The data stem from a study of response to subunit inactivated influenza vaccine. The study's findings and limits: Authors suggested that a seasonal influenza vaccination recruits few new T cells each time.

TCRdb re-called the RT-PCR reads with MiXCR, one entry per CDR3 protein. The sample has about 500,000 distinct CDR3 sequences, around 7.9% seen once. Germline V gene data show CDR1 as SGHTA and CDR2 as FQGNSA. The length of the CDR3 is 13 residues. Between the trimmed V and J ends, which lost 4 bases and 6 bases, there was a span of 13 bases. The chain is built from TRBV7-2 and TRBJ2-7; a weak D match, TRBD2 (5 bases). Sequenced here: PBMCs from blood, sampled less than 30 months after vaccination. The receptor's source is a man in his fifties or sixties who received an inactivated influenza vaccine. The CDR3 here is CASSSPSKSEQYF. CDR3 nucleotide sequence: TGTGCCAGCAGCTCCCCTAGCAAGAGCGAGCAGTACTTC.